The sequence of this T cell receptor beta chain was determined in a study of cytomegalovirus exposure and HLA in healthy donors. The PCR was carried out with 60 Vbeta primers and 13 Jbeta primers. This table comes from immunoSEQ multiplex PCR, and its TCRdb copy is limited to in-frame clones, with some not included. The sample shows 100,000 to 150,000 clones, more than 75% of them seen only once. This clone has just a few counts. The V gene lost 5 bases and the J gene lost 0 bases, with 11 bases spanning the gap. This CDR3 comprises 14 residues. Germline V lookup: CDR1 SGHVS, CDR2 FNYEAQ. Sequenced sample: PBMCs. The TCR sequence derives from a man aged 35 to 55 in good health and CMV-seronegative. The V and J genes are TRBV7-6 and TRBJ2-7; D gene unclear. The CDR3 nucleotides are TGTGCCAGCAGCCTAAGCGACGGCTCCTACGAGCAGTACTTC. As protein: CASSLSDGSYEQYF.